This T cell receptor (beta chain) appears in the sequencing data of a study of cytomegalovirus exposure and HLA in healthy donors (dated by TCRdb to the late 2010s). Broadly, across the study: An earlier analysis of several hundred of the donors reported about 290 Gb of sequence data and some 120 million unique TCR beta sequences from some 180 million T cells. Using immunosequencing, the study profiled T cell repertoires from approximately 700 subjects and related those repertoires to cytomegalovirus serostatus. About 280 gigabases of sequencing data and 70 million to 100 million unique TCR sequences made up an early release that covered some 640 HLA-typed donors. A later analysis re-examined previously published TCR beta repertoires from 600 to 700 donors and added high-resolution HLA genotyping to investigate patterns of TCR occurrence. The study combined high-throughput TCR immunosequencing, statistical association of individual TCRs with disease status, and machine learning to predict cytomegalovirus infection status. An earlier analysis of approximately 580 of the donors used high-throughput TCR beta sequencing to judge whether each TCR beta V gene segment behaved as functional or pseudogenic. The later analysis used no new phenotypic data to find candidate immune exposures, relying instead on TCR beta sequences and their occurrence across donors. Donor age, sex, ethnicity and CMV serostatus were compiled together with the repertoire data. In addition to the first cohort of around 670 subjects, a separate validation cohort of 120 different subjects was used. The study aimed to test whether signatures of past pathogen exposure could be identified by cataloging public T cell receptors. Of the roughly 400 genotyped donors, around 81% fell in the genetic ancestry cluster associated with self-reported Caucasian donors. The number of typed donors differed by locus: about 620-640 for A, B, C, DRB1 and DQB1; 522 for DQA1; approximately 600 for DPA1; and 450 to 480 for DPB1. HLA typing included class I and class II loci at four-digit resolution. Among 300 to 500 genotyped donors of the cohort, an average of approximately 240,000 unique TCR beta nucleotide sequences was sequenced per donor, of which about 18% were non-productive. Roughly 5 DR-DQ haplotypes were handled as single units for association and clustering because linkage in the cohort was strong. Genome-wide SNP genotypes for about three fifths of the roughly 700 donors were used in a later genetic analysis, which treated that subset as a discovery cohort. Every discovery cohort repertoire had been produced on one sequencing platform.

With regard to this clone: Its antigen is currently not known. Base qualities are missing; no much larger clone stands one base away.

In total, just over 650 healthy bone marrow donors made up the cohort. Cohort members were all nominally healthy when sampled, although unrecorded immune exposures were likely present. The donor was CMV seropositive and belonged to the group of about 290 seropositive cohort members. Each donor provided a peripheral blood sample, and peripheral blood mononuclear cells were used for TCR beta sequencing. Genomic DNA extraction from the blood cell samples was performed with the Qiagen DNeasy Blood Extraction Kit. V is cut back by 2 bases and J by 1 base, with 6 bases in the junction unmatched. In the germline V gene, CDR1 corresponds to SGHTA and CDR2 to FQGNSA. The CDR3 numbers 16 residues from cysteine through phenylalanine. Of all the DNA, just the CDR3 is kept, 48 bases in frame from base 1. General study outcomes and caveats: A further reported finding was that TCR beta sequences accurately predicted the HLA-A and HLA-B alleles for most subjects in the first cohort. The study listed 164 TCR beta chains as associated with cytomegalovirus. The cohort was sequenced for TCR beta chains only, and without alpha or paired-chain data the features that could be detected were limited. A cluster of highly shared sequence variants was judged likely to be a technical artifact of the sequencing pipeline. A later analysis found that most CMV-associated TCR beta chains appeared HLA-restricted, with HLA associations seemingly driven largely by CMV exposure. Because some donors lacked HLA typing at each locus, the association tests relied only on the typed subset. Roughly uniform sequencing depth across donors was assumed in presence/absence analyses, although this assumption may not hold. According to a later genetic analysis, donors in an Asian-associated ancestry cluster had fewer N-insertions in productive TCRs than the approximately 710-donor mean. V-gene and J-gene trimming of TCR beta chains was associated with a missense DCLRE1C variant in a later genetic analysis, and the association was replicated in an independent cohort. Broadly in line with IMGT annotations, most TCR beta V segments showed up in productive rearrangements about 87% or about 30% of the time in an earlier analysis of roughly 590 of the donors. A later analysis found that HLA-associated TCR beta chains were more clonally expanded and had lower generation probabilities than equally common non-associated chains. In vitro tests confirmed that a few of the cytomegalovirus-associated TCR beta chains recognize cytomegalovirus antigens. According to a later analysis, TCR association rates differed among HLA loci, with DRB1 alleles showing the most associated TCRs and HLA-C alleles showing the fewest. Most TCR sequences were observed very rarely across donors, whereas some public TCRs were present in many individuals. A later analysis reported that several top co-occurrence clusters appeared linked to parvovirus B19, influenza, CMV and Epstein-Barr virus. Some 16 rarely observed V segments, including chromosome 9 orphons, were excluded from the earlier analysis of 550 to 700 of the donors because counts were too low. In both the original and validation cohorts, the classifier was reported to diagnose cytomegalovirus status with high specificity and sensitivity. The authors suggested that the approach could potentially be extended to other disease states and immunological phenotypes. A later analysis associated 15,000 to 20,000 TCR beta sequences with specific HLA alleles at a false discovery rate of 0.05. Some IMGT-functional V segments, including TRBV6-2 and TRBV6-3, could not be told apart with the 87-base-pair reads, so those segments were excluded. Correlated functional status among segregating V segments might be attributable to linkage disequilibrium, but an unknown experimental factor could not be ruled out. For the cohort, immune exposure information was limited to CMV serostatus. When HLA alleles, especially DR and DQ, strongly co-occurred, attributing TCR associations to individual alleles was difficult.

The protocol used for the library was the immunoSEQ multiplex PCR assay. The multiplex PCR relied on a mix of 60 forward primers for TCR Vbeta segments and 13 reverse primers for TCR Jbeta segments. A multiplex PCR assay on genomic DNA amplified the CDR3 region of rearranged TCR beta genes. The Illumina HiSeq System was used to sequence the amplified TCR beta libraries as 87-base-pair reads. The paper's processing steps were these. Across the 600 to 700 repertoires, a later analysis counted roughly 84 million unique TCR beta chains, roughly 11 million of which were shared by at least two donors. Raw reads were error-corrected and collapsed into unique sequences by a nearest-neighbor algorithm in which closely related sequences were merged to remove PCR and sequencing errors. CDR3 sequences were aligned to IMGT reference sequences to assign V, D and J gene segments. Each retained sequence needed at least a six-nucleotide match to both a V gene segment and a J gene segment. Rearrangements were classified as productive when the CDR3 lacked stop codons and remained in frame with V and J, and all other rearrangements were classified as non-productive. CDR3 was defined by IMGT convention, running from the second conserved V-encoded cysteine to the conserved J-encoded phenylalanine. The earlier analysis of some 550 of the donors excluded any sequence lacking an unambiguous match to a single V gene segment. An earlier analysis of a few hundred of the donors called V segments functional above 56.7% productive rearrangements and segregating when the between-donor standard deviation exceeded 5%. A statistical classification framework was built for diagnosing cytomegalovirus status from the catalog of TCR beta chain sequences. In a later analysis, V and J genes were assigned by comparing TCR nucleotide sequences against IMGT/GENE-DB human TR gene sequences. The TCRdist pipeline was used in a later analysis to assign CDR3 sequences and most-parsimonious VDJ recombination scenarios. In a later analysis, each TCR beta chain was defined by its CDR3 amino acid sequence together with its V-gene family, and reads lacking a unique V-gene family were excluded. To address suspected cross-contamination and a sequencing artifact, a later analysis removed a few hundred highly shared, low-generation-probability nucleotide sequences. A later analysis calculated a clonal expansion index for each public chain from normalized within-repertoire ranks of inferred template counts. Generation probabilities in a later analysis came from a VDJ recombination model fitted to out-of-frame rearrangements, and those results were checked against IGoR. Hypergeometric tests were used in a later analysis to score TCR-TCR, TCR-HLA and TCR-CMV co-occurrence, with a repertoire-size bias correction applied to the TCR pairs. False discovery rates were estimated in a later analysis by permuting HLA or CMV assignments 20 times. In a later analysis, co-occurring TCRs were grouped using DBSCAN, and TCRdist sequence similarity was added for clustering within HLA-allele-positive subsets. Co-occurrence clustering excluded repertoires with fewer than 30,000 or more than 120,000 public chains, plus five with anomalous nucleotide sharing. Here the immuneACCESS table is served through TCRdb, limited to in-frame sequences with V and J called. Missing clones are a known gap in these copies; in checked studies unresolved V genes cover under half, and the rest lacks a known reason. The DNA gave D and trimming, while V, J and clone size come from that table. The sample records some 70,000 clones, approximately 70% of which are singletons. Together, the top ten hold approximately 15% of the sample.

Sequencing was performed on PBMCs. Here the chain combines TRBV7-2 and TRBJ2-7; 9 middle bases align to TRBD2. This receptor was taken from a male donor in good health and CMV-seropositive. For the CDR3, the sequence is CASSLTGLAKSYEQYF. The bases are TGTGCCAGCAGCTTAACCGGACTAGCGAAATCCTACGAGCAGTACTTC.